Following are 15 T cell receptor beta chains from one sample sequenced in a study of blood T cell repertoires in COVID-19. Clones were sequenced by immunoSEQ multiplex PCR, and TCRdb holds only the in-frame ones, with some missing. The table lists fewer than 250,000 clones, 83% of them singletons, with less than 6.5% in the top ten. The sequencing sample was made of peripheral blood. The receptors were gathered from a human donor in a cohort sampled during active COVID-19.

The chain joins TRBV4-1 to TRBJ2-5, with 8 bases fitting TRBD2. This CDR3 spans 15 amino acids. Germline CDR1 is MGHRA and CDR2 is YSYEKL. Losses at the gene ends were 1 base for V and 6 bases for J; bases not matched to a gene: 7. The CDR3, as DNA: TGCGCCAGCAGCCAAGGCGCGGGGGGCGGGAAGACCCAGTACTTC. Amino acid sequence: CASSQGAGGGKTQYF.

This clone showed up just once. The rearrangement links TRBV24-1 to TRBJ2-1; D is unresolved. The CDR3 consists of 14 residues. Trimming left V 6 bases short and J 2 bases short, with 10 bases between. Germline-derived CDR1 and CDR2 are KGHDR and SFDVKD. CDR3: CATSPRDPYNEQFF. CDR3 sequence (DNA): TGTGCCACCAGTCCCCGCGATCCCTACAATGAGCAGTTCTTC.

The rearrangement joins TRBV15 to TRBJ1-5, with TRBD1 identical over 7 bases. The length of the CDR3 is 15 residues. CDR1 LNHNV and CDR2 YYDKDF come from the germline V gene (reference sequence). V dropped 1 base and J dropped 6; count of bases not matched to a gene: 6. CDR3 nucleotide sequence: TGTGCCACCAGCAGAGTCCAGGGGGGTGCTCAGCCCCAGCATTTT. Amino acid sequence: CATSRVQGGAQPQHF.

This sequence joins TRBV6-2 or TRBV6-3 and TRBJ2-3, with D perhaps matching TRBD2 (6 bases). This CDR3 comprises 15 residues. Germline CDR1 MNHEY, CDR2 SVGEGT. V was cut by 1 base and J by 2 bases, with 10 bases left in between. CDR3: CASSYWRGNTDTQYF. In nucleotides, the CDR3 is TGTGCCAGCAGTTACTGGCGGGGTAACACAGATACGCAGTATTTT.

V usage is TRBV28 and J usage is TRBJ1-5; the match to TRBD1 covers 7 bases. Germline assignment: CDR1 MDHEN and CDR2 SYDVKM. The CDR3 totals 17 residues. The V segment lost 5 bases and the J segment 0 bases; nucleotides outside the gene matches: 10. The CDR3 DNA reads TGTGCCAGCAGTATGACCGCAGGGGGTTCTAGCAATCAGCCCCAGCATTTT. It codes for CASSMTAGGSSNQPQHF.

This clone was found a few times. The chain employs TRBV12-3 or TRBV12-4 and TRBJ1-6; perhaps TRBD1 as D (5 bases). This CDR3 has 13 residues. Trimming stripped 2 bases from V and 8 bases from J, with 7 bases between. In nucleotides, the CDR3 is TGTGCCAGCAGTTTAAAAGGGGATTCACCCCTCCACTTT. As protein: CASSLKGDSPLHF.

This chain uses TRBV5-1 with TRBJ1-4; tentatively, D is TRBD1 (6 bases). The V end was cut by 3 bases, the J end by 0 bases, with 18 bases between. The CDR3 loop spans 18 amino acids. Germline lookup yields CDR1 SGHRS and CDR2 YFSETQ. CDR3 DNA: TGCGCCAGCAGCTACAGCGGGGGGGCCTTTGCAACTAATGAAAAACTGTTTTTT. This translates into CASSYSGGAFATNEKLFF.

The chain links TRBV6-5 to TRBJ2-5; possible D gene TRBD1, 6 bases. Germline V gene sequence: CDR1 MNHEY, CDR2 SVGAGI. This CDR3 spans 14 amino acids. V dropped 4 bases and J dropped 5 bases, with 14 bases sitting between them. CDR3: CASSSLGARETQYF. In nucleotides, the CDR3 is TGTGCCAGCAGTTCCCTGGGGGCCCGGGAGACCCAGTACTTC.

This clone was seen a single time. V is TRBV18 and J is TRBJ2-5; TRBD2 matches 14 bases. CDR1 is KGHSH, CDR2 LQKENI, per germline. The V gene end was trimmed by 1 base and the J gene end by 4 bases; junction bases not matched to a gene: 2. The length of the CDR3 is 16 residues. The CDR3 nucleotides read TGTGCCAGCTCACCACGACTAGCGGGGGGGCTAGAGACCCAGTACTTC. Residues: CASSPRLAGGLETQYF. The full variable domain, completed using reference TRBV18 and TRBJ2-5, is NAGVMQNPRHLVRRRGQEARLRCSPMKGHSHVYWYRQLPEEGLKFMVYLQKENIIDESGMPKERFSAEFPKEGPSILRIQQVVRGDSAAYFCASSPRLAGGLETQYFGPGTRLLVL.

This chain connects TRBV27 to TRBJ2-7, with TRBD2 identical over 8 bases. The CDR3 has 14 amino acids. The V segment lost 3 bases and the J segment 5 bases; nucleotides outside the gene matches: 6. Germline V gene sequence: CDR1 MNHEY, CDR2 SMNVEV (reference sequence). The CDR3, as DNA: TGTGCCAGCAGTTTCTACGGGAGGGCCGACGAGCAGTACTTC. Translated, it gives CASSFYGRADEQYF.

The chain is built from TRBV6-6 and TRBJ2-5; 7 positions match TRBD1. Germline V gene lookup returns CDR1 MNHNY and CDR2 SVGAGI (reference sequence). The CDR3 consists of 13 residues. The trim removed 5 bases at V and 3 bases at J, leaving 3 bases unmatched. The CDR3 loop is CASSPRGKETQYF. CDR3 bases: TGTGCCAGCAGTCCCAGGGGGAAAGAGACCCAGTACTTC.

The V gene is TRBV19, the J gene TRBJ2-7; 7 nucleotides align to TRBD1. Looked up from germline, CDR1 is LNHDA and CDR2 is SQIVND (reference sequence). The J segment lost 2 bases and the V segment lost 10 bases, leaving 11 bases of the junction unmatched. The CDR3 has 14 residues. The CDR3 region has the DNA TGTGCCACCTTATCACAGGGGCTACCCTACGAGCAGTACTTC. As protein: CATLSQGLPYEQYF.

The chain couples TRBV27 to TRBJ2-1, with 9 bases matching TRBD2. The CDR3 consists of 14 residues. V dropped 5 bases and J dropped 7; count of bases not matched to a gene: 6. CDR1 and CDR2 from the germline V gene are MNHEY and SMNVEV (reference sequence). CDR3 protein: CASSRKRGDNEQFF. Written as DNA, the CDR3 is TGTGCCAGCAGTCGGAAGCGGGGGGATAATGAGCAGTTCTTC.

CDR3: CASSVESGTGAINEQFF. The CDR3 DNA follows: TGTGCCAGTAGTGTTGAATCCGGGACAGGGGCCATCAATGAGCAGTTCTTC. The rearrangement joins TRBV19 to TRBJ2-1; 10 bases align to TRBD1. The V gene end was trimmed by 5 bases and the J gene end by 6 bases; junction bases not matched to a gene: 13. CDR1 and CDR2 (germline): LNHDA, SQIVND (reference sequence). The CDR3 runs to 17 residues. The variable domain in full, completed from reference TRBV19 and TRBJ2-1, reads DGGITQSPKYLFRKEGQNVTLSCEQNLNHDAMYWYRQDPGQGLRLIYYSQIVNDFQKGDIAEGYSVSREKKESFPLTVTSAQKNPTAFYLCASSVESGTGAINEQFFGPGTRLTVL.

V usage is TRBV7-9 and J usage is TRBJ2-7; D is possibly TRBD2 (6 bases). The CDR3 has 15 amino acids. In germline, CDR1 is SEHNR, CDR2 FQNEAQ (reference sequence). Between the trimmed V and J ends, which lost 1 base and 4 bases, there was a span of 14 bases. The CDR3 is CASSLGSGVVYEQYF. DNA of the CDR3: TGTGCCAGCAGCTTAGGTTCGGGAGTTGTTTACGAGCAGTACTTC.